One TCR beta chain is described in this entry. Each CDR3 protein is one row after TCRdb ran MiXCR on the 5' RACE reads. There are around 510,000 distinct CDR3 sequences in the sample; 20% to 25% occur only once, and about 8.2% lies in the top ten. With 0 bases removed from V and 7 bases from J, the gap between germline ends came to 10 bases. CDR1 is MNHEY, CDR2 SVGAGI, per germline. This CDR3 region has 13 residues. The source of the sample is a study of T-cell memory formation after mild COVID-19. At the level of the study: TCR clusters were mostly confined to one donor each.

This TCR was recovered from an adult woman who had mild COVID-19 (a few samples of this study predate the infection). Cell type and time point are not known. Specimen: PBMCs or a T cell subset sorted from them (not recorded which). The J gene is TRBJ2-7, the V gene TRBV6-5, with D maybe TRBD2 (6 bases). CDR3 in amino acids: CASSYSGRGEQYF. The DNA for the CDR3 is TGTGCCAGCAGTTACTCAGGCCGGGGGGAGCAGTACTTC.